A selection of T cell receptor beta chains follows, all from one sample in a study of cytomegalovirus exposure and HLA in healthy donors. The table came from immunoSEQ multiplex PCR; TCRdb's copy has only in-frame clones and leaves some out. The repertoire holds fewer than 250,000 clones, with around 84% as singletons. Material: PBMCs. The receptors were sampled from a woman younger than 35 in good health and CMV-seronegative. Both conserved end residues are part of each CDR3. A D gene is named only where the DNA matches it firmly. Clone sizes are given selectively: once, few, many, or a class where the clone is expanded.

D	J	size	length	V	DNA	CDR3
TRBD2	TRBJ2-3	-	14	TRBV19	TGTGCCAGTAGTCAAGGACTAGTTTTAAATACGCAGTATTTT	CASSQGLVLNTQYF
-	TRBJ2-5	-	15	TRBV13	TGTGCCAGCAGCTTAGCGGGAGGGGGCAGGGAGACCCAGTACTTC	CASSLAGGGRETQYF
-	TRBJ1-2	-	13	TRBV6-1	TGTGCCAGCAGATGGGATGGGGGCCCGTGGAGCACCTTC	CASRWDGGPWSTF
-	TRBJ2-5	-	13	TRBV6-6	TGTGCCAGCAGTTACTCGCGGTGGTTGACCCAGTACTTC	CASSYSRWLTQYF
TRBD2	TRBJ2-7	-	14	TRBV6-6	TGTGCCAGCAGTTACTCGAATCGGGGGGGCGAGCAGTACTTC	CASSYSNRGGEQYF
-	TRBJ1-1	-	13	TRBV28	TGTGCCAGCAGAACTGTGCGGGGGACTGAAGCTTTCTTT	CASRTVRGTEAFF
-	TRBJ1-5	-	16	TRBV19	TGTGCCAGTAGGGGGGGGGCGGTCTCTGGCAATCAGCCCCAGCATTTT	CASRGGAVSGNQPQHF
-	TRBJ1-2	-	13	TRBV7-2	TGTGCCAGCAGCCAAGCCCCTAGGTATGGCTACACCTTC	CASSQAPRYGYTF
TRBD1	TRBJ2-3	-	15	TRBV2	TGTGCCAGCAGTGGACAGGGGGCCCCAGGAGATACGCAGTATTTT	CASSGQGAPGDTQYF
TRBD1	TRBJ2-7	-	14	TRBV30	TGTGCCTGGAGTAGGGACAGTGTCACCTACGAGCAGTACTTC	CAWSRDSVTYEQYF
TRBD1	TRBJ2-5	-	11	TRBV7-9	TGTGCAATCAACAGGGGGGAGACCCAGTACTTC	CAINRGETQYF
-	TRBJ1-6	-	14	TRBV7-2	TGTGCCAGCAGCCTCGCGCAGGGGAATTCACCCCTCCACTTT	CASSLAQGNSPLHF
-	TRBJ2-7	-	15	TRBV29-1	TGCAGCGTTGAAGGGGAAGGGGTGCGCCCCTACGAGCAGTACTTC	CSVEGEGVRPYEQYF
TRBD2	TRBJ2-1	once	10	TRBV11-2	TGTGCCAGCAGCACCGGGACTAGCGTCTTC	CASSTGTSVF
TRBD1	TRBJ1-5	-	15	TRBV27	TGTGCCAGCAGTATCACAGGGGACCTTAATCAGCCCCAGCATTTT	CASSITGDLNQPQHF
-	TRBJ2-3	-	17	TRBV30	TGTGCCTGGAGTTTGGGGGGGGCGGGGGTTCCATCAGATACGCAGTATTTT	CAWSLGGAGVPSDTQYF
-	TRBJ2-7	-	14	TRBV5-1	TGCGCCAGCAGCTCCACTACTAACAACTACGAGCAGTACTTC	CASSSTTNNYEQYF
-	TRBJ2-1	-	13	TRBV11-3	TGTGCCAGCAGCTTAGAAGGCGGCGGTGAGCAGTTCTTC	CASSLEGGGEQFF
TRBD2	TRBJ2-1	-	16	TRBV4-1	TGCGCCAGCAGCCTAGGCCCCCTAGCGGGAGGACGAGAGCAGTTCTTC	CASSLGPLAGGREQFF
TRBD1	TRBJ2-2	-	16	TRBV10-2	TGCGCCAGCAGTGGGACAGGGGCCGCGGACACCGGGGAGCTGTTTTTT	CASSGTGAADTGELFF
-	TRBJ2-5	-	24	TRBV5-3	TGTGCCAGAAGCGCCGCCAGTCTCCGGGACTCAGCTAAGGACGTTAGTAATGGGCAAGAGACCCAGTACTTC	CARSAASLRDSAKDVSNGQETQYF
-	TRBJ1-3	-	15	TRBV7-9	TGTGCCAGCAGCTTAAGCGACGTAGGAGGAAACACCATATATTTT	CASSLSDVGGNTIYF
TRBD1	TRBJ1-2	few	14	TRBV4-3	TGCGCCAGCAGCCAAGGACAGGGCACCTATGGCTACACCTTC	CASSQGQGTYGYTF
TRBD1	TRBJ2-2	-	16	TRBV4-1	TGCGCCAGCAGCCCATATCGGGACAGGGGTACCGGGGAGCTGTTTTTT	CASSPYRDRGTGELFF
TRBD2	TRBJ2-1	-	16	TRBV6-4	TGTGCCAGCAGTGAGAGGTCTAGCGGGAGGAGCGATGAGCAGTTCTTC	CASSERSSGRSDEQFF
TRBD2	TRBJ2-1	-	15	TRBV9	TGTGCCAGCAGCGTAGAGGTCGCGGGGGGGAATGAGCAGTTCTTC	CASSVEVAGGNEQFF
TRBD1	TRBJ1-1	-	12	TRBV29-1	TGCAGCGTGGGGACAGTTAACACTGAAGCTTTCTTT	CSVGTVNTEAFF
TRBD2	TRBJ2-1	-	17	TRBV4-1	TGCGCCAGCAGCCTAAGAGTCTCGGCGGGGGTCTACAATGAGCAGTTCTTC	CASSLRVSAGVYNEQFF
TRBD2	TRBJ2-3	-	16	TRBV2	TGTGCCAGCAGATCCGGGACTAGTGGGGCCACAGATACGCAGTATTTT	CASRSGTSGATDTQYF
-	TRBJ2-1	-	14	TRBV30	TGTGCCTGGAGTTCTAGGGTAGGGGGCAATGAGCAGTTCTTC	CAWSSRVGGNEQFF
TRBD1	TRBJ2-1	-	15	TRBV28	TGTGCCAGCAGCCTCGCGGGACAGGGGGCCGGGGAGCAGTTCTTC	CASSLAGQGAGEQFF
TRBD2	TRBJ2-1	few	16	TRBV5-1	TGCGCCAGCAGCCTGACCACAGCGGGGTCTATCTATGAGCAGTTCTTC	CASSLTTAGSIYEQFF
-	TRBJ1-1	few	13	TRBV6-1	TGTGCCAGCAGTGAGATTAGACGGAGTGACGCTTTCTTT	CASSEIRRSDAFF
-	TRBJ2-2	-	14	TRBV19	TGTGCCAGTAGGGCGGGGGCGTACACCGGGGAGCTGTTTTTT	CASRAGAYTGELFF
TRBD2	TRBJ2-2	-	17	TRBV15	TGTGCCACCAGCAGAGGAGGCGGGAGGGCCGAAACCGGGGAGCTGTTTTTT	CATSRGGGRAETGELFF
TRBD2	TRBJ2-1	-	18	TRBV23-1	TGCGCCAGCAGTCGTGACGACCTCAGGATCCCGCAGGCGGGGGGGCAGTTCTTC	CASSRDDLRIPQAGGQFF
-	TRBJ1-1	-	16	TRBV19	TGTGCCAGTAGTACCACTAACGGAAACCCGGGGACTGAAGCTTTCTTT	CASSTTNGNPGTEAFF
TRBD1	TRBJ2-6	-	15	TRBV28	TGTGCCAGCAGTTACACAGGGGCTGGGGCCAACGTCCTGACTTTC	CASSYTGAGANVLTF
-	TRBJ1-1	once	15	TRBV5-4	TGTGCCAGCAGCTCCCTTCCTAGTCTCAACACTGAAGCTTTCTTT	CASSSLPSLNTEAFF
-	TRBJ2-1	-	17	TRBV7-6	TGTGCCAGCAGCTTAGGGGGAGGCGGGGAATCCTACAATGAGCAGTTCTTC	CASSLGGGGESYNEQFF
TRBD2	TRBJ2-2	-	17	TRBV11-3	TGTGCCAGCAGCACAGAAGGGGCGGGGGGCAACGGCGGGGAGCTGTTTTTT	CASSTEGAGGNGGELFF
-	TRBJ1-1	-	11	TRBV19	TGTGCCAGTAGGAAGGGGTTTGAAGCTTTCTTT	CASRKGFEAFF
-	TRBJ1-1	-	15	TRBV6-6	TGTGCCAGCAGTTCGGCCGCACAGGGAAACACTGAAGCTTTCTTT	CASSSAAQGNTEAFF
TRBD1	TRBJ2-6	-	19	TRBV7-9	TGTGCCAGCAGCCCTTGGGGGGGACAGGGGCCATCTGGGGCCAACGTCCTGACTTTC	CASSPWGGQGPSGANVLTF
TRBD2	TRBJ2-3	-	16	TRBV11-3	TGTGCCAGCAGCTTTGGACTAGCGGGGAACACAGATACGCAGTATTTT	CASSFGLAGNTDTQYF
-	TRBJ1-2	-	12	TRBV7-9	TGTGCCAGCAGCCTCCGACAGGATGGCTACACCTTC	CASSLRQDGYTF
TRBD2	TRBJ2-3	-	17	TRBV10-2	TGCGCCAGCAGTCCTTATCCCCGGGGGGGCGGCACAGATACGCAGTATTTT	CASSPYPRGGGTDTQYF
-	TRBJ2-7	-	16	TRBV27	TGTGCCAGCAGTTTCTCGGCGGAGGGGTGGAACTACGAGCAGTACTTC	CASSFSAEGWNYEQYF
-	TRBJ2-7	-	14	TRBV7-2	TGTGCGAGTACCCCGGGACTCCCACCCTACGAGCAGTACTTC	CASTPGLPPYEQYF
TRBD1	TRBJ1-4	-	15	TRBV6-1	TGTGCCAGCAGCGGGGGACAGGGGGCGTATGAAAAACTGTTTTTT	CASSGGQGAYEKLFF
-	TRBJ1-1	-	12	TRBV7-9	TGTGCCAGCAGCTCCCGGTACACTGAAGCTTTCTTT	CASSSRYTEAFF
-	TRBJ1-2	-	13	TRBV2	TGTGCCAGCAGCGCAGGGGAACCTCATGGCTACACCTTC	CASSAGEPHGYTF
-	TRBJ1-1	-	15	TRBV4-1	TGCGCCAGCAGCCAAGAGTCCCGGCGGGACACTGAAGCTTTCTTT	CASSQESRRDTEAFF
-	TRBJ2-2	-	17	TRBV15	TGTGCCACCAGCAGACCCAAGGGAGGTCTAGGCCTCGGGGAGCTGTTTTTT	CATSRPKGGLGLGELFF
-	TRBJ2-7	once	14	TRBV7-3	TGTGCCAGCAGCCCGTTTGGAGGCCGGGACGAGCAGTACTTC	CASSPFGGRDEQYF